This TCR beta chain emerged from a study of graft-versus-host responses after intestinal transplantation. Study context: Recipients uniformly received anti-thymocyte globulin induction, followed by tacrolimus and steroids for three to four years.

Study conclusions and caveats: Recipient bone marrow held GvH clones, some seen earlier in ileum or blood. Elevated graft-versus-host to host-versus-graft clonal ratios in allografts were recorded for patients with graft-donor T cell macrochimerism. With peak circulating GvH clone levels came an association with early post-transplant HvG declines.

In regard to this clone: Antigen unknown.

This table comes from immunoSEQ multiplex PCR, and its TCRdb copy is limited to in-frame clones, with some not included. The sample shows roughly 70,000 clones, roughly 92% of them seen only once. CDR1 SGHTA and CDR2 FQGNSA come from the germline V gene. Trimming took off 7 bases at V and 1 base at J, with 13 bases between the two ends. This CDR3 region has 14 residues. Source: bone marrow, taken 700 to 850 days after intestinal transplantation. This clonotype was sampled from a human patient who received an intestinal transplant, so some T cells may come from the graft donor. The rearrangement uses TRBV7-2 and TRBJ1-2; D remains unclear. CDR3 region: CASTPPQLNYGYTF. The CDR3 region has the DNA TGTGCCAGCACCCCCCCGCAGCTTAACTATGGCTACACCTTC.